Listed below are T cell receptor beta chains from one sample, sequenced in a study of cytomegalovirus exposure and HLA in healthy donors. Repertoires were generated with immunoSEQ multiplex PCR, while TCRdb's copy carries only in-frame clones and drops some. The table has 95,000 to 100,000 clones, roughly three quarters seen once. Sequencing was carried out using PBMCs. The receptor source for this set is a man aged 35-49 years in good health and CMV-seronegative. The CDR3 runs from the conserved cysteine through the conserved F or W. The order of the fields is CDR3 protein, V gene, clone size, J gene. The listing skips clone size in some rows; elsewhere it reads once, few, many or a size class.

CDR3: CASKEDSRIPWQYF
V: TRBV6-5
size: few
J: TRBJ2-7

CDR3: CASSLGLAFQETQYF
V: TRBV5-1
size: -
J: TRBJ2-5

CDR3: CASSPTESYEQYF
V: TRBV18
size: few
J: TRBJ2-7

CDR3: CATSREGRAGTEAFF
V: TRBV15
size: -
J: TRBJ1-1

CDR3: CASSAIAGGTDTQYF
V: TRBV6-1
size: -
J: TRBJ2-3

CDR3: CASSLGQENYGYTF
V: TRBV7-2
size: -
J: TRBJ1-2

CDR3: CASSLGQGAYEQYF
V: TRBV5-4
size: -
J: TRBJ2-7

CDR3: CASNAGLGLYNEQFF
V: TRBV10-2
size: -
J: TRBJ2-1

CDR3: CAWRLGTGVYEQYF
V: TRBV30
size: -
J: TRBJ2-7

CDR3: CASSEVRAFF
V: TRBV6-1
size: -
J: TRBJ1-1

CDR3: CASSPGGRQETQYF
V: TRBV18
size: -
J: TRBJ2-5

CDR3: CATRQANYGYTF
V: TRBV5-6
size: -
J: TRBJ1-2

CDR3: CASSPQQGTLRSAKNIQYF
V: TRBV7-2
size: -
J: TRBJ2-4

CDR3: CASSREGGYEQYF
V: TRBV28
size: -
J: TRBJ2-7

CDR3: CASSQQGGNEKLFF
V: TRBV4-3
size: -
J: TRBJ1-4

CDR3: CASSTQGYTEAFF
V: TRBV6-1
size: once
J: TRBJ1-1

CDR3: CASSASGGYYEQYF
V: TRBV9
size: -
J: TRBJ2-7

CDR3: CASLSGLNTEAFF
V: TRBV28
size: -
J: TRBJ1-1

CDR3: CASSLGSGGYYEQYF
V: TRBV7-2
size: -
J: TRBJ2-7

CDR3: CASSLDRGLYEQYF
V: TRBV27
size: -
J: TRBJ2-7

CDR3: CSARDLQTQYF
V: TRBV20-1
size: -
J: TRBJ2-5

CDR3: CASSQSVGETQYF
V: TRBV19
size: -
J: TRBJ2-5

CDR3: CASKPQGATQPQHF
V: TRBV27
size: -
J: TRBJ1-5

CDR3: CASTSDRSSYNEQFF
V: TRBV6-5
size: few
J: TRBJ2-1

CDR3: CAISDGVQETQYF
V: TRBV10-3
size: -
J: TRBJ2-5

CDR3: CASSYSPETGKLFF
V: TRBV6-6
size: -
J: TRBJ2-2

CDR3: CASSFLTLGYGYTF
V: TRBV28
size: few
J: TRBJ1-2

CDR3: CASFQVYNYGYTF
V: TRBV28
size: -
J: TRBJ1-2

CDR3: CASSLAMQGNEKLFF
V: TRBV7-2
size: -
J: TRBJ1-4

CDR3: CASSLGTRANNEQFF
V: TRBV5-1
size: -
J: TRBJ2-1

CDR3: CASSLAGNPDTQYF
V: TRBV5-1
size: -
J: TRBJ2-3

CDR3: CASSSLAGELHEQYF
V: TRBV27
size: -
J: TRBJ2-7

CDR3: CASSPEWTNEKLFF
V: TRBV4-1
size: -
J: TRBJ1-4

CDR3: CASSPPRAGGLQYEQYF
V: TRBV18
size: -
J: TRBJ2-7

CDR3: CASSESMRVPGNTIYF
V: TRBV10-1
size: -
J: TRBJ1-3

CDR3: CASRTPGQGDSPLHF
V: TRBV6-6
size: -
J: TRBJ1-6

CDR3: CASSTQGPGYTF
V: TRBV6-1
size: -
J: TRBJ1-2

CDR3: CASSLDRSTEAFF
V: TRBV7-2
size: -
J: TRBJ1-1

CDR3: CASSPREEQYF
V: TRBV7-9
size: few
J: TRBJ2-7

CDR3: CASSQFSSGRDNEQFF
V: TRBV18
size: few
J: TRBJ2-1

CDR3: CASSPSTGEWQPQHF
V: TRBV9
size: -
J: TRBJ1-5

CDR3: CASSQGPIAGARTDTQYF
V: TRBV4-3
size: -
J: TRBJ2-3

CDR3: CASSLYRQGSGNTIYF
V: TRBV11-2
size: -
J: TRBJ1-3

CDR3: CASSHFTGELFF
V: TRBV7-2
size: -
J: TRBJ2-2

CDR3: CASRRGSQETQYF
V: TRBV11-2
size: -
J: TRBJ2-5

CDR3: CASSLRDYTQYF
V: TRBV28
size: -
J: TRBJ2-3

CDR3: CASSLAAGSLELFF
V: TRBV4-3
size: -
J: TRBJ1-4

CDR3: CASSFDRGSYEQYF
V: TRBV7-9
size: -
J: TRBJ2-7

CDR3: CASTISQGQFYGYTF
V: TRBV28
size: -
J: TRBJ1-2

CDR3: CASSFTGENTEAFF
V: TRBV7-7
size: -
J: TRBJ1-1

CDR3: CASSPATGRHEQYF
V: TRBV6-5
size: -
J: -

CDR3: CSSSFRRGNTGELFF
V: TRBV7-9
size: few
J: TRBJ2-2

CDR3: CASTTGLAGNNEQFF
V: TRBV28
size: -
J: TRBJ2-1

CDR3: CAWSLKRGLGVNTEAFF
V: TRBV30
size: -
J: TRBJ1-1

CDR3: CASNYWGGPRDTQYF
V: TRBV7-9
size: -
J: TRBJ2-3

CDR3: CASSLTSGRPIYEQYF
V: TRBV5-4
size: -
J: TRBJ2-7

CDR3: CASSHPGTGSYNEQFF
V: TRBV4-1
size: -
J: TRBJ2-1

CDR3: CASSLRLDSWNTGELFF
V: TRBV5-6
size: -
J: TRBJ2-2

CDR3: CASSDSGTGGFDEQFF
V: TRBV6-4
size: few
J: TRBJ2-1

CDR3: CASSIRGDRGFTTEAFF
V: TRBV19
size: -
J: TRBJ1-1